This T cell receptor beta chain was recovered during a study of T cells in Graves' hyperthyroidism and ophthalmopathy. Study overall: Pretreatment peripheral blood was obtained at initial diagnosis. The study, taken as a whole, reports: The blood repertoire included most of the expanded thyroid clonotypes above 0.001.

Amplified TCR beta CDR3 regions came from RNA transcripts. A first-round RT-PCR of the TCR CDR3 used the HTBI primer set. TCRdb re-derived calls from the multiplex PCR reads in MiXCR, one entry per CDR3 protein. The repertoire consists of 90,000 to 120,000 distinct CDR3 sequences, with roughly 15% occurring once and the leading ten covering about 42%. V lost 8 bases to trimming and J lost 7 bases; unmatched junction nucleotides: 8. This CDR3 comprises 14 residues. From germline, CDR1 is SQVTM and CDR2 ANQGSEA. The study enrolled patients aged 18 to 65 with newly diagnosed hyperthyroidism of under 2 months' duration. This clonotype has more than one count but fewer than ten. Antigen: not known.

The V gene is TRBV29-1, the J gene TRBJ2-5, with 15 bases identical to TRBD2. Source material: blood. The sequence was collected from a woman aged 50 to 60 with Graves' hyperthyroidism. The CDR3: CSLRTSGRAATQYF. CDR3 DNA: TGCAGCTTGAGGACTAGCGGGAGGGCCGCGACCCAGTACTTC.